Listed here are 29 T cell receptor delta chains from one sample, sequenced in a study of human gamma delta and Vdelta1 T cells. TCRdb re-called the PCR reads through CATT. This sample yields more than 5,000 delta-chain clones, of which just under 9.5% are seen a single time; around an eighth belongs to the top ten. Input material: naive CD27+ Vdelta1 gamma-delta T cells from blood. These receptors all come from a human donor in good health.

The sample holds a few counts of this clone. This likely came from a read error, as a far larger clone is one base away. This same CDR3 is encoded by further DNA sequences in the sample. The chain has TRDV1 and TRDJ1; D perhaps matches TRDD2 (5 bases). This CDR3 comprises 19 residues. Germline loops: CDR1 TSWWSYY, CDR2 QGS. Between the trimmed V and J ends, which lost 3 bases and 5 bases, there was a span of 28 bases. CDR3 region: CALGEKRGFPRRRVDKLIF. The CDR3 DNA reads as TGTGCTCTTGGGGAGAAGCGGGGCTTCCCCAGAAGACGCGTAGATAAACTCATCTTT.

To note about this clone: This sequence may be a read error, since a much larger clone differs from it by one base. The chain uses TRDV1 and TRDJ1, with D hard to call. Trimming took 3 bases from V and 10 from J, leaving 21 bases between them. Looked up from germline, CDR1 is TSWWSYY and CDR2 is QGS. The CDR3 runs 15 residues. Here the CDR3 reads CALGDAPTRFPGLIF. The CDR3 DNA reads TGTGCTCTTGGGGATGCCCCAACGCGTTTCCCCGGACTCATCTTT.

Comment on this clone: A far larger clone is only one base removed, so a read error is likely. Distinct nucleotide sequences in the sample also encode this CDR3. The genes are TRDV1 and TRDJ1, with 11 bases aligning to TRDD3. Germline assignment: CDR1 TSWWSYY and CDR2 QGS. The CDR3 has 23 residues. The junction had 24 bases not matched to a gene; V was cut back by 3 bases and J by 0 bases. This CDR3 is CALGERRFPPAGGYSAYTDKLIF. The CDR3 bases are TGTGCTCTTGGGGAGAGGCGCTTCCCGCCGGCTGGGGGATACAGCGCTTACACCGATAAACTCATCTTT.

The table lists this clone with a few counts. A clone one base away is much larger, so this may be a read error. The V call is TRDV1, the J call TRDJ1; TRDD3 matches 8 bases. J lost 0 bases, V lost 0 bases, and 21 bases had no gene match. This CDR3 spans 22 amino acids. Germline V gene lookup returns CDR1 TSWWSYY and CDR2 QGS. The CDR3 region has the DNA TGTGCTCTTGGGGAACTTGTCCCTACGATTCAGTACTGGGGGTCGCACACCGATAAACTCATCTTT. As protein: CALGELVPTIQYWGSHTDKLIF.

By sample fraction, this clone is large. The same CDR3 is also encoded by other DNA sequences in this sample. The V call is TRDV1, the J call TRDJ1, with D unresolved. This CDR3 spans 17 amino acids. Trimming removed 9 bases at V and 3 bases at J, with 26 bases between. CDR1 and CDR2 from the germline V gene are TSWWSYY and QGS. This CDR3 reads CALEYAGKRIKADKLIF. Written as DNA, the CDR3 is TGTGCTCTGGAGTACGCGGGCAAACGTATAAAAGCCGATAAACTCATCTTT.

Concerning this clone itself: It may be a read error: a sequence one base away is much more abundant. Other nucleotide sequences from this sample produce the same CDR3. The rearrangement joins TRDV1 to TRDJ1, with TRDD3 matching over 9 bases. V lost 1 base and J lost 0; bases outside the gene matches: 21. Germline V gene lookup returns CDR1 TSWWSYY and CDR2 QGS. This CDR3 comprises 22 residues. This CDR3 reads CALGERLRFPTNSGGYTDKLIF. The CDR3 DNA reads TGTGCTCTTGGGGAACGTCTTAGGTTTCCTACGAATTCTGGGGGATACACCGATAAACTCATCTTT.

On this clone itself: The protein TCRdb lists belongs to a much larger clone and differs from this DNA's translation at residue 7, which points to a read error; the protein shown is made from the DNA. The chain combines TRDV1 with TRDJ1, with D possibly being TRDD3 (6 bases). Per germline, CDR1 TSWWSYY and CDR2 QGS. V was clipped by 1 base and J by 11 bases, with 29 bases between them. This CDR3 has 18 residues. This chain's CDR3 is CALGERSYRVGIRSGLIF. The CDR3 coding sequence is TGTGCTCTTGGGGAACGGTCTTACAGGGTGGGGATTCGATCGGGTCTCATCTTT.

With respect to this clone: A read error is possible here, since a much larger clone lies one base away. V gene TRDV1 combines with J gene TRDJ1, with 11 bases aligning to TRDD3. J was trimmed by 6 bases and V by 1 base; bases with no gene match: 34. This CDR3 has 25 amino acids. Germline-derived CDR1 and CDR2 are TSWWSYY and QGS. CDR3 protein: CALGEHSLRTGNWGIVNPRRHKLIF. CDR3 sequence (DNA): TGTGCTCTTGGGGAACATTCCTTAAGGACGGGTAACTGGGGGATAGTGAACCCACGCCGTCATAAACTCATCTTT.

This clone was found a few times. A far larger clone is just one base off, so this is likely a read error. Different DNA sequences within this sample yield the same CDR3. This chain connects TRDV1 to TRDJ1; 8 bases map to TRDD3. The V gene end was trimmed by 4 bases and the J gene end by 11 bases; junction bases not matched to a gene: 15. CDR1 and CDR2 from the germline V gene are TSWWSYY and QGS. CDR3 length: 15 residues. CDR3 bases: TGTGCTCTTGGGGCCAGGAGATCAGGGGGATATGGGCTCATCTTT. It codes for CALGARRSGGYGLIF.

Points on this clone: A single base is all that separates this from a far larger clone, so a read error is likely. Other DNA sequences in the same sample also yield this CDR3. The chain couples TRDV1 to TRDJ1; TRDD3 agrees at 8 bases. The CDR3 spans 21 residues. Germline V gene sequence: CDR1 TSWWSYY, CDR2 QGS. DNA for the CDR3: TGTGCCCTTGGGGCCCTTAAGGTTCCTAGTACTGGGGGCCCTTACACCGATAAACTCATCTTT. This encodes CALGALKVPSTGGPYTDKLIF.

Details on this clone: Just one base apart from a much larger clone, this may be a read error. The sample contains more than one DNA sequence encoding this CDR3. The chain links TRDV1 to TRDJ1; 9 nucleotides agree with TRDD2. This CDR3 region has 19 residues. Germline CDR1 is TSWWSYY and CDR2 is QGS. The CDR3 is CALGDLAFLRGGVTDKLIF. CDR3 nucleotides: TGTGCCCTTGGGGATCTCGCCTTCCTACGCGGGGGGGTCACCGATAAACTCATCTTT.

This clone appeared a few times. This likely came from a read error, as a far larger clone is one base away. This CDR3 is also generated by other DNA sequences in the sample. This chain uses TRDV1 with TRDJ1; no clear D gene. The CDR3 has 21 residues. V shed 0 bases and J shed 0 bases, with 26 bases lying between them. Germline assignment: CDR1 TSWWSYY and CDR2 QGS. CDR3 nucleotides: TGTGCTCTTGGGGAACTACATTCACCTGTCTACCGTACGGGGTACACCGATAAACTCATCTTT. This sequence encodes CALGELHSPVYRTGYTDKLIF.

This clone was recorded a few times. With only one base between it and a far larger clone, this is likely a read error. Within the sample, other DNA sequences also encode this same CDR3. This sequence joins TRDV1 and TRDJ1; 8 bases match TRDD3. Germline assignment: CDR1 TSWWSYY and CDR2 QGS. The CDR3 sequence is 20 residues long. After removal of 2 bases from V and 0 bases from J, the junction contained 17 bases not matched to a gene. The CDR3 sequence: CALGEGGPTGDTRYTDKLIF. CDR3 nucleotide sequence: TGTGCTCTTGGGGAAGGAGGGCCCACAGGGGATACAAGGTACACCGATAAACTCATCTTT.

With regard to this clone: The junction differs from germline at one of its ends, possibly a read error. The rearrangement joins TRDV2 to TRDJ1; D not resolved. Germline CDR1 is GEAIGNYY and CDR2 is EKD. The CDR3 is made up of 10 amino acids. The CDR3 reads CATTYYNLIF. Written as DNA, the CDR3 is TGTGCCACCACCTATTATAACCTCATCTTT.

Comments on this clone: This may arise from a read error, as a much more abundant clone is one base away. The rearrangement joins TRDV1 to TRDJ1, with 9 bases that match TRDD3. The CDR3 length is 21 residues. Per germline, CDR1 TSWWSYY and CDR2 QGS. CDR3 in DNA: TGTGCTCTTGGGGAACTTTTACCTACTACACGTACTGGGGGAGCCCACGATAAACTCACCTTT. Translating gives CALGELLPTTRTGGAHDKLTF.

As regards this clone: TCRdb's entry gives the protein of a much larger clone, which mismatches this DNA's translation at residue 16, likely from a read error; the protein reported here is translated from the DNA. The J gene is TRDJ1, the V gene TRDV1; possibly TRDD2 for D (9 bases). V was clipped by 2 bases and J by 11 bases, with 33 bases between them. Germline V lookup: CDR1 TSWWSYY, CDR2 QGS. There are 19 residues in the CDR3. CDR3 loop: CALGEGHLPTTGGYKMLIF. The CDR3 DNA sequence: TGTGCTCTTGGGGAAGGGCACCTTCCTACTACTGGGGGTTATAAAATGCTCATCTTT.

This clone was picked up a small number of times. A clone one base away is much larger, so this may be a read error. The chain carries TRDV1 and TRDJ1, with TRDD3 identical over 9 bases. V shed 6 bases and J 7 bases; nucleotides not matched to a gene: 12. Germline V gives CDR1 TSWWSYY, CDR2 QGS. The CDR3 is 15 residues long. CDR3 in amino acids: CALGKAGGLGGKLIF. The DNA of the CDR3 is TGTGCTCTTGGAAAAGCTGGGGGATTGGGCGGTAAACTCATCTTT.

This clone has a handful of counts. V gene TRDV1 combines with J gene TRDJ1, with TRDD3 matching 7 bases. In germline, CDR1 is TSWWSYY, CDR2 QGS. The CDR3 covers 20 residues. The V gene end was trimmed by 4 bases and the J gene end by 0 bases; junction bases not matched to a gene: 20. The CDR3 DNA is TGTGCTCTTGGGGCCAAATGTGGGAGGGGGATCCGAGGTTACACCGATAAACTCATCTTT. This sequence encodes CALGAKCGRGIRGYTDKLIF.

This clone occurred a few times. The chain has TRDV1 and TRDJ1; TRDD2 is a possible D gene (5 bases). The CDR3 consists of 18 residues. CDR1 and CDR2 (germline): TSWWSYY, QGS. V was cut by 0 bases and J by 0 bases, with 17 bases left in between. The CDR3 loop reads CALGELVLRVKYTDKLIF. The CDR3 coding sequence is TGTGCTCTTGGGGAACTAGTCCTAAGAGTTAAGTACACCGATAAACTCATCTTT.

This clone was seen a handful of times. This could be a read error, since a much larger clone is one nucleotide away. Other DNA sequences in this specimen translate into the identical CDR3. The chain employs TRDV1 and TRDJ1; TRDD3 agrees at 7 bases. V trimming: 2 bases; J trimming: 0 bases; junction bases outside the gene matches: 27. The CDR3 spans 23 residues. Germline V gene sequence: CDR1 TSWWSYY, CDR2 QGS. The CDR3 DNA follows: TGTGCTCTTGGGGAAATACGAGCTGGGGGCCGACGCGACCGTAGTCCCAACACCGATAAACTCATCTTT. It translates to CALGEIRAGGRRDRSPNTDKLIF.

To note about this clone: The protein held in TCRdb is that of a much larger clone and does not match this DNA's translation at residue 11, likely because of a read error; the protein shown is translated from the DNA. The chain carries TRDV1 and TRDJ1; no definite D call. Trimming pared 2 bases from V and 0 bases from J, leaving 19 bases between. The CDR3 loop spans 18 amino acids. Germline values: CDR1 TSWWSYY, CDR2 QGS. The CDR3 sequence: CALGELPPRRGYTDKLIF. CDR3 sequence (DNA): TGTGCTCTTGGGGAATTACCCCCCCGAAGGGGCTACACCGATAAACTCATCTTT.

Only one count was recorded for this clone. It differs at one base from a far larger clone, so likely a read error. This sequence joins TRDV1 and TRDJ1, with 10 bases matching TRDD3. The CDR3 length is 23 residues. J was trimmed by 1 base and V by 3 bases; bases with no gene match: 26. Germline V lookup: CDR1 TSWWSYY, CDR2 QGS. The CDR3 sequence is CALGEGVPPHSRGIRGITDKLIF. DNA of the CDR3: TGTGCTCTTGGGGAGGGGGTTCCCCCTCATTCTCGGGGGATACGCGGAATCACCGATAAACTCATCTTT.

The genes are TRDV1 and TRDJ1, with 12 bases aligning to TRDD3. The CDR3 is 24 amino acids. The ends lost 2 bases at V and 7 bases at J; junction bases unmatched: 32. CDR1 is TSWWSYY and CDR2 is QGS in the germline V gene. CDR3 sequence reads: CALGELKILGWGIRSGENGGKLIF. CDR3 coding DNA: TGTGCTCTTGGGGAATTGAAAATCCTAGGCTGGGGGATACGATCGGGGGAGAATGGGGGTAAACTCATCTTT.

A word on this clone: Sequence at one end of the junction differs from germline and may be a read error. The rearrangement joins TRDV1 to TRDJ1; D assignment may be TRDD2 or TRDD3 (7 bases each). The CDR3 totals 23 residues. CDR1 and CDR2 from the germline V gene are TSWWSYY and QGS. The CDR3 coding sequence is TGTGCTCGTGGGGAATTGGGCGTTTCCTACGACTTCGGTGGGGGACCGTACACCGATAAACTCATCTTT. Its protein product is CARGELGVSYDFGGGPYTDKLIF.

To note about this clone: A far larger clone is only one base removed, so a read error is likely. Within the sample, other DNA sequences also encode this same CDR3. V usage is TRDV1 and J usage is TRDJ1; unclear D gene. Trimming left V 5 bases short and J 7 bases short, with 11 bases between. The germline V gene has CDR1 TSWWSYY and CDR2 QGS. The CDR3 contains 12 residues. In DNA form, the CDR3 reads TGTGCTCTTGGGAACCCGAGGTCTAAACTCATCTTT. It specifies CALGNPRSKLIF.

The chain is built from TRDV1 and TRDJ1, with D possibly TRDD2 on 6 matching bases. This CDR3 has 21 amino acids. The germline gives CDR1 TSWWSYY, CDR2 QGS. V shed 2 bases and J shed 7 bases, with 35 bases lying between them. This chain's CDR3 is CALGEGSYQGLSWIYMGKLIF. DNA for the CDR3: TGTGCTCTTGGGGAAGGGTCCTACCAAGGACTGAGTTGGATTTATATGGGTAAACTCATCTTT.

This clone was seen a handful of times. A far larger clone is a single base away, which makes a read error likely. The rearrangement uses TRDV1 and TRDJ1, with 9 bases that match TRDD2. V dropped 1 base and J dropped 0; count of bases not matched to a gene: 18. This CDR3 comprises 21 residues. Germline loops: CDR1 TSWWSYY, CDR2 QGS. CDR3 sequence reads: CALGERPFLHGGLKDTDKLIF. CDR3 DNA: TGTGCTCTTGGGGAACGACCCTTCCTACATGGGGGACTAAAAGACACCGATAAACTCATCTTT.

The chain couples TRDV1 to TRDJ1, with D perhaps matching TRDD3 (6 bases). Trimming took off 4 bases at V and 4 bases at J, with 40 bases between the two ends. Germline assignment: CDR1 TSWWSYY and CDR2 QGS. The CDR3 has 23 residues. As DNA, the CDR3 is TGTGCTCTTGGGGGTAGCCGGAGTTGGCGAGGGGGACGCAGCTGGGCAAGGGGCGATAAACTCATCTTT. Translation: CALGGSRSWRGGRSWARGDKLIF.

The V and J genes are TRDV1 and TRDJ1, with TRDD3 matching 8 bases. The CDR3 sequence is 24 residues long. The germline V gene encodes CDR1 TSWWSYY and CDR2 QGS. V was clipped by 0 bases and J by 1 base; unmatched bases: 28. The CDR3 DNA reads as TGTGCTCTTGGGGAACTCAGGCCTTCCCACCGGCACTGGGGGCTCCATGGTGCCACCGATAAACTCATCTTT. This encodes CALGELRPSHRHWGLHGATDKLIF.